A single sample is the source of the 5 T cell receptor beta chains below, sequenced in a study of CD8+ T cells in alopecia areata. Treatment given: oral pan-JAK inhibitor, 5-10 mg twice daily. cDNA prepared by RNA extraction and subsequent reverse transcription served as the template for sequencing. Clones were sequenced by immunoSEQ multiplex PCR, and TCRdb holds only the in-frame ones, with some missing. Counted here are approximately 210,000 clones, approximately 70% occurring once; the ten biggest clones make up roughly 1.2%. Sequencing was performed on CD4+ T cells sorted from blood, taken at week 44, from a patient treated with tofacitinib. These receptors were collected from a human donor with alopecia areata.

The chain has TRBV5-4 and TRBJ2-3; no reliable D call. Per germline, CDR1 SGHNT and CDR2 YYREEE (reference sequence). The CDR3 length is 14 residues. Trimming cost V 0 bases and J 6 bases, with 11 bases left between them. CDR3 bases: TGTGCCAGCAGCTTGGAGGTGGGTTCGGATACGCAGTATTTT. Residues: CASSLEVGSDTQYF.

The chain combines TRBV4-3 with TRBJ2-3; no definite D call. This CDR3 spans 19 amino acids. Germline V CDR1 and CDR2: LGHNA, YSLEER. V was trimmed by 0 bases and J by 3 bases, leaving 22 bases between them. This CDR3 is CASSQDGSRPSESTDTQYF. Written as DNA, the CDR3 is TGCGCCAGCAGCCAAGATGGCAGTCGCCCCTCCGAGAGTACAGATACGCAGTATTTT.

This sequence joins TRBV5-1 and TRBJ2-2, with 7 bases aligning to TRBD1. Trimming at V came to 4 bases and at J to 7 bases, leaving 10 bases not matched to a gene. Germline CDR1 is SGHRS and CDR2 is YFSETQ. The CDR3 sequence is 15 residues long. The CDR3 is CASSPGDRANGELFF. In DNA form, the CDR3 reads TGCGCCAGCAGCCCAGGTGACAGGGCGAACGGGGAGCTGTTTTTT. The whole variable domain, filled in from reference TRBV5-1 and TRBJ2-2, reads KAGVTQTPRYLIKTRGQQVTLSCSPISGHRSVSWYQQTPGQGLQFLFEYFSETQRNKGNFPGRFSGRQFSNSRSEMNVSTLELGDSALYLCASSPGDRANGELFFGEGSRLTVL.

The chain joins TRBV4-3 to TRBJ2-7, with D possibly TRBD1 on 6 matching bases. The CDR3 totals 13 residues. Germline V gene data show CDR1 as LGHNA and CDR2 as YSLEER. Trimming took 1 base from V and 6 from J, leaving 10 bases between them. The CDR3 spells CASSQVVGAEQYF. The CDR3 DNA reads TGCGCCAGCAGCCAAGTGGTGGGGGCCGAGCAGTACTTC.

This clone was detected only a few times. The chain carries TRBV29-1 and TRBJ2-1; D perhaps matches TRBD2 (6 bases). The CDR3 sequence is 17 residues long. Trimming shortened V by 0 bases and J by 6 bases, and 21 bases separated the two germline ends. Germline CDR1 SQVTM, CDR2 ANQGSEA. The CDR3, as DNA: TGCAGCGTTGAAGATCGGGTTAGCGGAAAGATAGCCAATGAGCAGTTCTTC. As protein: CSVEDRVSGKIANEQFF.